The TCR beta chain under discussion was sequenced for a study of regulatory T cells in long-lasting Graves disease (dated by TCRdb to the early 2020s). In terms of the full investigation: Patients with newly diagnosed Graves' disease had been on antithyroid drugs for under 3 months. This study used TCR sequencing and RNA sequencing of peripheral blood to compare persistent Graves' disease patients against newly diagnosed Graves' disease patients. A total of around 35 samples were covered by TCR sequencing, comprising approximately 13 persistent and around 20 newly diagnosed Graves' disease patients. The study was registered as a clinical trial and conducted in China.

In the paper's terms, the time point label means: newly diagnosed GD, antithyroid drugs for less than 3 months. For both TCR sequencing and RNA sequencing, RNA was extracted from PBMCs using TRIzol. The diagnosis of Graves' disease followed American Thyroid Association guidelines. Patients for the study were recruited at an endocrinology department in Xi'an, China. Each patient gave approximately 9 milliliters of peripheral blood, collected in an EDTA anticoagulant tube. Ficoll Paque Plus density gradient separation was used to isolate PBMCs, and no further T cell sorting was done. An Agilent 2100 Bioanalyzer and agarose gel were used to check RNA quality, while a NanoDrop 2000 measured RNA concentration. The library was produced with multiplex PCR. Sequencing took place on an Illumina HiSeq 4000. CDR3 regions were amplified by Arm-PCR with iRepertoire HTBI primers to construct TCR beta libraries. Before sequencing, the PCR products went through gel purification. The authors' analysis ran thus. Gene usage analysis of CDR3 amino acid clonotypes relied on the roughly 67 TRBV and fewer than 15 TRBJ segments identified across samples. COPE and FqMerger were used to merge the filtered high-quality paired reads into contigs. BLAST was used to align contigs to IMGT TRBV, TRBD and TRBJ reference genes, and CDR3 was defined according to IMGT. Any clonotype with a frequency above 0.1% was classified as a highly expanded clone. Shannon entropy was used to measure repertoire diversity, and the Gini coefficient was used to measure V-J evenness. Public clonotypes were defined as clonotypes shared by more than one individual. TCRdb reworked the public reads: Q25 trimming with fastp, MiXCR clone assembly, productive beta chains retained. Each record represents a unique CDR3 protein, reported with the most common genes and DNA among its rows. The V and J calls here are based on TCRdb, not the publication. Recorded for this sample are roughly 500,000 distinct CDR3 sequences; around an eighth of them occurred a single time. The ten biggest clones cover roughly 10% of the sample.

Points on this clonotype: No cognate antigen has been identified for it. Base qualities are not at hand, and no much larger clone is one base apart.

Here is what the overall study found, with its caveats: Because the primary lesion, thyroid tissue, could not be accessed, the study looked at peripheral blood alone. Persistent patients shared more public clonotypes among themselves (around 3,000) than newly diagnosed patients did (about 1,000). Sequencing and analysis were restricted to the TCR beta chain. Persistent Graves' disease patients showed lower TCR Shannon entropy and fewer highly expanded clones than newly diagnosed patients, suggesting clonal expansion. As a limitation, the authors acknowledged that the small sample size may reduce accuracy.

These sequences were also reported in another study, on T cells in Graves' hyperthyroidism and ophthalmopathy. Per that second paper: Graves' hyperthyroidism was defined as stable when no progression to ophthalmopathy occurred over 18 months of follow-up. Hyperthyroidism patients were aged 18 to 65 years and newly diagnosed, with disease duration of less than 2 months. Any patient with an uncontrolled infection, another autoimmune disease, pregnancy or lactation was excluded. Diagnoses relied on clinical symptoms, serum thyroxine and TRAb, thyroid ultrasound and orbital computed tomography. The first round of RT-PCR for the TCR CDR3 was performed with the HTBI primer set and the Qiagen OneStep RT-PCR kit. Most expanded thyroid clonotypes (frequency above 0.001) were also found in blood, which suggests that blood repertoires may mirror thyroid immune responses. In cross-validation, a model built on a 13 V-J signature told ophthalmopathy apart from stable hyperthyroidism with approximately 90% sensitivity and approximately 81% specificity, and in testing the same model reached 80%/75%. In validation, the model predicted progression to ophthalmopathy a median of 6.5 months before onset, with roughly 71% sensitivity and roughly 73% specificity. A discovery cohort of roughly 100 patients, 43 with Graves' ophthalmopathy and approximately 57 with stable Graves' hyperthyroidism, was used to find distinguishing TCR V-J signatures. Prospective prediction of ophthalmopathy was tested in an independent validation cohort consisting of about 19 hyperthyroidism patients and some 17 patients who later progressed to ophthalmopathy. The roughly 94 discovery patients were randomly split 7:3 into training and test sets. Thyroid tissue and blood T-cell repertoires from about 6 Graves' hyperthyroidism patients were also compared in the study. After blood sampling, hyperthyroidism patients were treated with methimazole at a starting dose of 30 mg daily, and ophthalmopathy patients were treated with high-dose intravenous methylprednisolone. Libraries were constructed in a second round of multiplex PCR, after which size selection and purification were carried out. The libraries were sequenced on an Illumina HiSeq2000 using paired-end 100 bp reads. SOAPnuke was used to process the raw data, removing reads that contained adapters or uncalled bases, had a mean Phred below 15, or lacked an exact match to the constant primer or identifier. High-quality paired reads were merged using COPE v1.2.5, and each unique nucleotide sequence was defined as a clonotype. Clonotypes were aligned to IMGT TRBV, TRBD and TRBJ reference segments using MiTCR v1.1. The analysis included only V-J combinations with a frequency above 0.0001, which together covered more than 98% of the repertoires. A TCS score was defined as the ratio of F50 (clonal expansion) to E x V (chaos), with BLOSUM62-based TCRdist applied between CDR3 peptides within each V-J. Welch's t-statistics and random forest reduced just over 500 V-J features to fewer than 15, which were used in a naive Bayes classifier (R e1071). No statistical method was used to fix the sample size in advance, and group allocation was not hidden from the investigators. According to the paper, TCR Vbeta CDR3 sequencing was carried out on over 130 peripheral blood samples, which came from 40 to 45 ophthalmopathy, around 75 hyperthyroidism and 17 progressor patients.

The receptor's source is a man in his thirties or forties with Graves disease. Donor details come from another sample of the same person, matched by shared clones. The sequencing used peripheral blood mononuclear cells (PBMCs), collected at new diagnosis, from a patient treated with antithyroid drugs.

CDR3 loop: CSSTGTGSPEYGYTF. In nucleotides, the sequence is TGCAGCTCCACCGGGACAGGGTCCCCGGAATATGGCTACACCTTC. This receptor chain uses TRBV29-1 and TRBJ1-2, and 9 junctional nucleotides match TRBD1. Its CDR3 holds 15 amino acids, cysteine through phenylalanine. Here the CDR3 DNA is all that survives: 45 bases in frame from base 1. The germline V gene provides CDR1 SQVTM and CDR2 ANQGSEA. V loses 8 bases at its end and J loses 5 bases; junction bases beyond the gene matches: 15.